This TCR beta chain was sequenced in a study of CD8+ T cells in alopecia areata. Treatment here: oral pan-JAK inhibitor, 5-10 mg twice daily. Peripheral blood and lesional scalp punch biopsies were taken from alopecia areata patients. This clone was detected only a few times. The V gene's germline CDR1 is SGHAT and CDR2 FQNNGV. There are 15 residues in the CDR3. RNA extraction was followed by reverse transcription into cDNA, which acted as the sequencing template. The method was immunoSEQ multiplex PCR; TCRdb's version includes in-frame clones alone and lacks a portion of them. Altogether more than 200,000 clones are present, under 70% being singletons, with the ten largest covering roughly 4.2%.

The V gene is TRBV11-2, the J gene TRBJ2-7; either TRBD1 or TRBD2 may fit D (5 bases each). The better agreement between TRBJ2-1 and the DNA end casts doubt on the J call. The clonotype was recovered from a human donor with alopecia areata. Sequenced material: CD4+ T cells sorted from blood, taken at week 4, from a patient treated with tofacitinib. The CDR3 DNA reads as TGTGCCAGCAGTTCTGGGACCAGCTCCTACAATGAGCAGTTCTTC. Amino acids: CASSSGTSSYNEQFF.